The clone carrying this T cell receptor beta chain has ten or more counts. Hyperthyroidism was newly diagnosed in patients aged 18 to 65 (duration under 2 months). Uncontrolled infections, other autoimmune diseases, pregnancy or lactation led to exclusion of patients. This sample is part of a study of T cells in Graves' hyperthyroidism and ophthalmopathy. Amplified TCR beta CDR3 regions came from RNA transcripts. Using the HTBI primer set, a first-round RT-PCR was run on the TCR CDR3. MiXCR was run by TCRdb on the multiplex PCR reads, yielding one entry per CDR3 protein. The repertoire holds around 300,000 distinct CDR3 sequences, with 10% to 15% as singletons. Source material: blood. The sequence was collected from a woman under 40 with Graves' hyperthyroidism that later progressed to Graves' ophthalmopathy.

This CDR3 reads CASTLGTLITDTQYF. CDR3 in DNA: TGTGCCAGCACTCTCGGGACACTAATCACAGATACGCAGTATTTT. This chain links TRBV6-1 with TRBJ2-3; maybe TRBD1 (6 bases). This CDR3 has 15 residues. Trimming pared 7 bases from V and 2 bases from J, leaving 16 bases between. Germline-derived CDR1 and CDR2 are MNHNS and SASEGT.